A selection of T cell receptor beta chains follows, all from one sample in a study of cytomegalovirus exposure and HLA in healthy donors. The repertoire was sequenced with immunoSEQ multiplex PCR; TCRdb's copy has only in-frame clones and lacks some. The sample lists 120,000 to 150,000 clones, just under 75% occurring once. The sample consisted of PBMCs. These receptors came from a young woman in good health and CMV-seronegative. Each CDR3 is given with its conserved first and last residue. D genes are given only for firm matches. Only part of the rows carry a size: once, few, many, or a class if the clone is expanded.

clone_size j_call v_call d_call cdr3_nt cdr3_aa
- TRBJ2-1 TRBV5-1 TRBD1 TGCGCCAGCACGGGACAGGGTTCCTACAATGAGCAGTTCTTC CASTGQGSYNEQFF
- TRBJ2-3 TRBV12-5 - TGTGCTAGTGGTTCCCCCCCGTTGACAGATACGCAGTATTTT CASGSPPLTDTQYF
- TRBJ2-1 TRBV27 - TGTGCCAGCAGTCCCTACCGCTTAACTAGCTTCGGGGAGCAGTTCTTC CASSPYRLTSFGEQFF
- TRBJ2-6 TRBV28 - TGTGCCAGCCGATTGGGGCAAGGGGCCAACGGCCTGACTTTC CASRLGQGANGLTF
- TRBJ2-7 TRBV19 - TGTGCCAGTAGTATAGTTTCGGTGAGCGAGCAGTACTTC CASSIVSVSEQYF
- TRBJ1-1 TRBV7-2 - TGTGCCAGCAGCTTAGGGCGGGGGAGGCGGGCTTTCTTT CASSLGRGRRAFF
- TRBJ1-1 TRBV7-9 - TGTGCCAGCAGCTTGGCGGGGAGGGGCACTGAAGCTTTCTTT CASSLAGRGTEAFF
- TRBJ1-1 TRBV6-5 - TGTGCCAGCGGCAGGGAGGGGATGAACACTGAAGCTTTCTTT CASGREGMNTEAFF
- TRBJ1-1 TRBV7-8 - TGTGCCAGCAGCTCCTCAGGAGGGATCGCTGAAGCTTTCTTT CASSSSGGIAEAFF
- TRBJ2-2 TRBV28 TRBD1 TGTGCCAGCACCGCATACCATCGGGACAGGAACGGGGAGCTGTTTTTT CASTAYHRDRNGELFF
- TRBJ1-1 TRBV11-1 - TGTGCCAGCAGCATAACAGGGAACACTGAAGCTTTCTTT CASSITGNTEAFF
- TRBJ2-4 TRBV21-1 - TGTGCCCGGGAGTCAGACGAGGGCATTCAGTACTTC CARESDEGIQYF
- TRBJ2-1 TRBV5-1 TRBD2 TGCGCCAGCAGCTTGGCAGCGGGAGTCCACAATGAGCAGTTCTTC CASSLAAGVHNEQFF
few TRBJ1-1 TRBV5-5 - TGTGCCAGCAGCGCCTATCCGGGAGGGGGAACTGAAGCTTTCTTT CASSAYPGGGTEAFF
- TRBJ1-5 TRBV28 - TGTGCCAGCAGTCCCCGTACAGTCAATCAGCCCCAGCATTTT CASSPRTVNQPQHF
- TRBJ2-2 TRBV4-1 TRBD2 TGTGCCAGCAGCCAAGATAGCGGGGGGGCCGGGGAGCTGTTTTTT CASSQDSGGAGELFF
- TRBJ2-1 TRBV9 TRBD2 TGTGCCAGCAGCGTAACTAGCGGGAGCTACAATGAGCAGTTCTTC CASSVTSGSYNEQFF
- TRBJ2-7 TRBV9 - TGTGCCAGCAGCGTAGGGTCTAGGATCTACGAGCAGTACTTC CASSVGSRIYEQYF
few TRBJ2-1 TRBV18 - TGTGCCAGCTCACCACCCGAGGACAATGAGCAGTTCTTC CASSPPEDNEQFF
- TRBJ1-2 TRBV20-1 - TGCAGTGCTTTTACTAACTATGGCTACACCTTC CSAFTNYGYTF
- TRBJ2-7 TRBV7-2 - TGTGCCAGCAGCTTGCTACGAGCGGCATACGAGCAGTACTTC CASSLLRAAYEQYF
few TRBJ1-1 TRBV5-1 - TGCGCCAGCAGCTTGAGGTCCGGGGGGCCGATGAACACTGAAGCTTTCTTT CASSLRSGGPMNTEAFF
- TRBJ2-7 TRBV7-9 TRBD1 TGTGCCAGCAGCCCCGACAGGGCCTACGAGCAGTACTTC CASSPDRAYEQYF
once TRBJ1-2 TRBV11-2 - TGTGCCAGCCGACGGATCGAGGGTGGCTATGGCTACACCTTC CASRRIEGGYGYTF
- TRBJ2-5 TRBV7-3 TRBD2 TGTGCCAGCAGCTCCCCTAGCGGGGGCCCATGGACCCAGTACTTC CASSSPSGGPWTQYF
- TRBJ1-2 TRBV19 TRBD1 TGTGCCAGTACGACCGGACAGGGGAGCTATGGCTACACCTTC CASTTGQGSYGYTF
- TRBJ1-2 TRBV28 - TGTGCCAGCAGTTTATCCCCGAGGGCTAACTATGGCTACACCTTC CASSLSPRANYGYTF
few TRBJ1-2 TRBV7-2 - TGTGCCAGCAATCGGGACAAGGGCTATGGCTACACCTTC CASNRDKGYGYTF
- TRBJ2-1 TRBV5-5 - TGTGCCAGCAGCCAATTAGCGGAGACCACTTACAATGAGCAGTTCTTC CASSQLAETTYNEQFF
few TRBJ1-1 TRBV27 TRBD1 TGTGCCAGCAGGAAAACGACAGGGCCCACTGAAGCTTTCTTT CASRKTTGPTEAFF
- TRBJ1-1 TRBV6-6 - TGTGCCAGCAAACCACTGGGGGGGGCCATGAACACTGAAGCTTTCTTT CASKPLGGAMNTEAFF
- TRBJ2-7 TRBV9 - TGTGCCAGCAGCGTAGACGGCAGGGCCTCCTACGAGCAGTACTTC CASSVDGRASYEQYF
few TRBJ2-5 TRBV2 TRBD2 TGTGCCAGCAGGTATAGCGGGAGTGGTGCAGTAGAGACCCAGTACTTC CASRYSGSGAVETQYF
- TRBJ2-4 TRBV4-3 - TGCGCCAGCAGCCAAGCATTAGCCAAAAACATTCAGTACTTC CASSQALAKNIQYF
- TRBJ1-2 TRBV5-1 TRBD1 TGCGCCAGCAGCGTAGGGACAGGGTATGGCTACACCTTC CASSVGTGYGYTF
once TRBJ2-2 TRBV7-9 - TGTGCCAGCAGCTTAGCTTGGGGGCGACAACTGAACACCGGGGAGCTGTTTTTT CASSLAWGRQLNTGELFF
- TRBJ2-2 TRBV15 TRBD2 TGTGCCACCAGCAGAGATCCACTAGCGGGGGGATGGGGGGAGCTGTTTTTT CATSRDPLAGGWGELFF
- TRBJ2-5 TRBV29-1 - TGCAGCGTTACCCGACAGACGCACCAAGAGACCCAGTACTTC CSVTRQTHQETQYF
few TRBJ1-3 TRBV4-3 - TGCGCCAGCAGCCAAGATTACAGGACAGATAGAAACACCATATATTTT CASSQDYRTDRNTIYF
- TRBJ2-1 TRBV4-2 - TGTGCCAGCAGCCAAGGGGCGACACTCCGCTCCTACAATGAGCAGTTCTTC CASSQGATLRSYNEQFF
once TRBJ2-4 TRBV27 - TGTGCCAGCAGTTGGGACTTTAAAAACATTCAGTACTTC CASSWDFKNIQYF
once TRBJ2-2 TRBV2 TRBD2 TGTGCCAGCAGGAGACTAGCGGGAGGGCCTCACACCGGGGAGCTGTTTTTT CASRRLAGGPHTGELFF
- TRBJ2-5 TRBV7-9 - TGTGCCAGCAGCTTCGGGTCTAGCGAATACCAAGAGACCCAGTACTTC CASSFGSSEYQETQYF
- TRBJ2-2 TRBV4-3 - TGCGCCAGCAGCCAAGAAATAGCGGTGAGGTCCGGGGAGCTGTTTTTT CASSQEIAVRSGELFF
few TRBJ2-1 TRBV4-2 TRBD1 TGTGCCAGCAGCCAACCGATTATGACAGGGGGCTACAATGAGCAGTTCTTC CASSQPIMTGGYNEQFF
- TRBJ2-3 TRBV5-6 TRBD1 TGTGCCAGCCGCCCCGGGACAGGGGGTATGGATACGCAGTATTTT CASRPGTGGMDTQYF
- TRBJ2-1 TRBV19 TRBD2 TGTGCCAGTATCTGGGGGAGGGCCACCTACAATGAGCAGTTCTTC CASIWGRATYNEQFF
- TRBJ2-5 TRBV5-1 - TGCGCCAGCAGCTCCAGTGAAGAGACCCAGTACTTC CASSSSEETQYF
- TRBJ2-3 TRBV7-9 - TGTGCCAGCAGCTTAGAAGTGGGAGGTACGCAGTATTTT CASSLEVGGTQYF
- TRBJ1-4 TRBV7-9 - TGTGCCAGCAGCGGCATCGGGTCGGCTAATGAAAAACTGTTTTTT CASSGIGSANEKLFF
- TRBJ2-7 TRBV19 TRBD1 TGTGCCAGTAAGTGGGACAGGGGGCCTGGCGAGCAGTACTTC CASKWDRGPGEQYF
- TRBJ1-5 TRBV7-8 TRBD1 TGTGCCAGCAGCCCGACAGGGGATGGCAATCAGCCCCAGCATTTT CASSPTGDGNQPQHF
- TRBJ1-2 TRBV5-4 TRBD1 TGTGCCAGCAGCTTAGGGACAGGAGCTAACTATGGCTACACCTTC CASSLGTGANYGYTF
- TRBJ2-1 TRBV11-3 - TGTGCCAGCAGCATAGACATTTACAATGAGCAGTTCTTC CASSIDIYNEQFF
- TRBJ2-1 TRBV5-4 TRBD2 TGTGCCAGCAGCCTAGCCGGGACTAGTGGGAATGAGCAGTTCTTC CASSLAGTSGNEQFF